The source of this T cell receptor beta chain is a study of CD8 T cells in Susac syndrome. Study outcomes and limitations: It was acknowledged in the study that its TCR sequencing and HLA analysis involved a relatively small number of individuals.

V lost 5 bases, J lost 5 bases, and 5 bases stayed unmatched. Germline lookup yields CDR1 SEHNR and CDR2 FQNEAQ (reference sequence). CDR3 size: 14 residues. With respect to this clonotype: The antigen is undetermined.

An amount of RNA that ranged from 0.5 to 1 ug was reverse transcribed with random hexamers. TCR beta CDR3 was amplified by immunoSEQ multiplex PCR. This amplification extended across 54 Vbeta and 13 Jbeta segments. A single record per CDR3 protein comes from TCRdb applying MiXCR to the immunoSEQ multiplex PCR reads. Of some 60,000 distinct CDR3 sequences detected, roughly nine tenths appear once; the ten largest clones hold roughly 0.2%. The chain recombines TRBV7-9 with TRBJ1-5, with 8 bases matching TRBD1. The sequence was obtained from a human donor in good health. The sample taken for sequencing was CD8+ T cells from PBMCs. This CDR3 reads CASSDRGGHQPQHF. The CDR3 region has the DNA TGTGCCAGCAGCGACAGGGGAGGCCATCAGCCCCAGCATTTT.